These 5 T cell receptor beta chains originate from one sample sequenced in a study of shared clonotypes between healthy human individuals. Here immunoSEQ multiplex PCR was the method, and the copy in TCRdb shows in-frame clones only, minus some. This sample has nearly 1 million clones; less than 85% occur once, and the top ten carry approximately 1.5%. The sequenced sample was memory CD4+ T cells sorted from blood. Documented subset: CD45RA-negative fraction. These receptors all stem from a man younger than 35 in good health.

The chain is built from TRBV28 and TRBJ2-3; 11 positions match TRBD2. V trimming: 5 bases; J trimming: 2 bases; junction bases outside the gene matches: 6. In germline, CDR1 is MDHEN, CDR2 SYDVKM. This CDR3 is built from 16 residues. The CDR3 bases are TGTGCCAGCAGTCGGGGGACTAGCGGCTACACAGATACGCAGTATTTT. This gives the protein CASSRGTSGYTDTQYF.

The chain joins TRBV4-1 to TRBJ1-6; D not certain. CDR1 and CDR2 from the germline V gene are MGHRA and YSYEKL. The V end was cut by 5 bases, the J end by 7 bases, with 9 bases between. The CDR3 runs 13 residues. This chain's CDR3 is CASSTRENSPLHF. In DNA form, the CDR3 reads TGCGCCAGCAGCACGAGGGAGAATTCACCCCTCCACTTT.

The chain uses TRBV9 and TRBJ2-3; D is unresolved. The V gene lost 0 bases and the J gene lost 1 base, with 9 bases spanning the gap. The germline V gene encodes CDR1 SGDLS and CDR2 YYNGEE. The CDR3 spans 15 residues. The CDR3: CASSVVPLGTDTQYF. CDR3 nucleotides: TGTGCCAGCAGCGTAGTACCGTTAGGCACAGATACGCAGTATTTT. Variable domain in full (rest from reference TRBV9 and TRBJ2-3): DSGVTQTPKHLITATGQRVTLRCSPRSGDLSVYWYQQSLDQGLQFLIQYYNGEERAKGNILERFSAQQFPDLHSELNLSSLELGDSALYFCASSVVPLGTDTQYFGPGTRLTVL.

As concerns this clone: Other nucleotide sequences from this sample produce the same CDR3. The J gene is TRBJ1-3, the V gene TRBV11-2; 8 positions agree with TRBD1. Germline V lookup: CDR1 SGHAT, CDR2 FQNNGV. J was trimmed by 1 base and V by 1 base; bases with no gene match: 3. The CDR3 sequence is 16 residues long. The CDR3 spells CASSLGGQGSGNTIYF. CDR3 coding DNA: TGTGCCAGCAGCTTAGGCGGACAGGGATCTGGAAACACCATATATTTT.

The gene calls are TRBV2 and TRBJ2-7, with 10 bases matching TRBD1. Germline CDR1 is SNHLY and CDR2 is FYNNEI. The length of the CDR3 is 15 residues. Trimming at V came to 5 bases and at J to 5 bases, leaving 9 bases not matched to a gene. The CDR3 is CASSLGQGGIHEQYF. The CDR3 DNA sequence: TGTGCCAGCAGTTTAGGACAGGGGGGGATCCACGAGCAGTACTTC.